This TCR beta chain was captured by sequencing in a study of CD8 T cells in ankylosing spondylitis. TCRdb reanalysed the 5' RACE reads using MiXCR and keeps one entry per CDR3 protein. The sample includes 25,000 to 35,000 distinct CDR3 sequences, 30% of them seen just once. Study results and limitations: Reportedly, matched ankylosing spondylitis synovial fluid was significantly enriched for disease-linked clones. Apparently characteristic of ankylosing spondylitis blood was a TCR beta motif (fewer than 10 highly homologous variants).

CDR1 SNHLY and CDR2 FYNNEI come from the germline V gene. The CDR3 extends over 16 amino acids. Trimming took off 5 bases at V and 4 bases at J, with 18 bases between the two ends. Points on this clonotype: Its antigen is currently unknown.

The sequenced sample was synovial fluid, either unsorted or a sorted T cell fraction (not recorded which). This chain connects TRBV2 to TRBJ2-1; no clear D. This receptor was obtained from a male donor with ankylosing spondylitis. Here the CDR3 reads CASSLTATGIYNEQFF. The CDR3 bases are TGTGCCAGCAGTCTAACCGCCACTGGAATTTACAATGAGCAGTTCTTC.